The 24 T cell receptor beta chains below all came from one sample that was sequenced in a study of early T cells in non-severe SARS-CoV-2 infection. TCRdb re-derived calls from the 5' RACE reads in MiXCR, one entry per CDR3 protein. The sample shows 90,000 to 130,000 distinct CDR3 sequences, about 12% of them seen only once. Sequences were obtained from whole blood. Receptors were obtained from an adult who was a healthcare worker with PCR-confirmed SARS-CoV-2 infection or an uninfected control (not recorded which).

In this sample, this clonotype turned up a few times. The gene calls are TRBV29-1 and TRBJ2-1; 10 bases map to TRBD1. CDR1 is SQVTM, CDR2 ANQGSEA, per germline. With 4 bases clipped from V and 2 bases from J, the junction kept 5 bases outside the gene matches. The CDR3 length is 15 residues. For the CDR3, the DNA is TGCAGCGTTGTACCCGGGACAGGGGCCTACAATGAGCAGTTCTTC. Protein product: CSVVPGTGAYNEQFF.

This clonotype was seen a handful of times. The chain uses TRBV4-1 and TRBJ2-3, with 9 bases lining up with TRBD1. Germline CDR1 reads MGHRA; CDR2 reads YSYEKL. Unmatched junction bases numbered 4, after V lost 3 bases and J lost 3 bases. The CDR3 contains 15 residues. The CDR3 bases are TGCGCCAGCAGCCAGGAGGACAGGGGAACAGATACGCAGTATTTT. Translating gives CASSQEDRGTDTQYF.

This clonotype was counted many times. The J gene is TRBJ2-2, the V gene TRBV5-4; TRBD2 might be the D (6 bases). The CDR3 totals 17 residues. CDR1 and CDR2 from the germline V gene are SGHNT and YYREEE (reference sequence). Trimming removed 0 bases from V and 5 bases from J, with 17 bases in between. The CDR3 DNA follows: TGTGCCAGCAGCTTGGCTGGGCTGGCGGGGCGGACCGGGGAGCTGTTTTTT. Encoded protein: CASSLAGLAGRTGELFF.

This clonotype was recorded at least ten times. The chain couples TRBV7-3 to TRBJ2-2; D is possibly TRBD2 (6 bases). This CDR3 spans 17 amino acids. Trimming took off 5 bases at V and 4 bases at J, with 20 bases between the two ends. The germline gives CDR1 SGHTA, CDR2 FQGTGA. The CDR3 DNA is TGTGCCAGCAGCCCGAGTAGACTAGAGTTATTCACCGGGGAGCTGTTTTTT. Protein sequence: CASSPSRLELFTGELFF.

This clonotype was seen more than once but under ten times. CDR3 in DNA: TGTGCCTCCTTTGGGGCTGGTAAAAGCACAGATACGCAGTATTTT. It codes for CASFGAGKSTDTQYF. The genes are TRBV12-3 or TRBV12-4 and TRBJ2-3; tentative D call: TRBD1 (5 bases). V was shortened by 11 bases and J by 0 bases, with 18 bases between the two germline ends. The CDR3 is 15 amino acids.

The chain employs TRBV7-9 and TRBJ1-6; D gene ambiguous. The CDR3 extends over 14 amino acids. The germline CDR1 and CDR2 sequences are SEHNR and FQNEAQ (reference sequence). Between the trimmed V and J ends, which lost 1 base and 8 bases, there was a span of 9 bases. CDR3 loop: CASSLGGFDSPLHF. The CDR3 nucleotides read TGTGCCAGCAGCTTAGGGGGTTTTGATTCACCCCTCCACTTT.

This clonotype showed up many times. This sequence joins TRBV27 and TRBJ1-5, with a possible D match to TRBD1 (5 bases). V dropped 5 bases and J dropped 3 bases, with 14 bases sitting between them. This CDR3 is 15 amino acids long. Germline V gene data show CDR1 as MNHEY and CDR2 as SMNVEV (reference sequence). CDR3 coding DNA: TGTGCCAGCAGTACCGCGGGGCCAACCAATCAGCCCCAGCATTTT. It codes for CASSTAGPTNQPQHF.

At least ten counts were recorded for this clonotype. The chain joins TRBV18 to TRBJ1-5, with no clear D. The V gene lost 3 bases and the J gene lost 1 base, with 7 bases spanning the gap. Per germline, CDR1 KGHSH and CDR2 LQKENI. The CDR3 length is 14 residues. CDR3 residues: CASSPGQSNQPQHF. The CDR3 coding sequence is TGTGCCAGCTCACCTGGTCAGAGCAATCAGCCCCAGCATTTT.

V usage is TRBV5-4 and J usage is TRBJ1-6, with a possible D match to TRBD1 (6 bases). V was cut by 3 bases and J by 8 bases, with 9 bases left in between. This CDR3 comprises 13 residues. Germline V gives CDR1 SGHNT, CDR2 YYREEE (reference sequence). The CDR3 DNA follows: TGTGCCAGCAGCTCGGCAGGGGATTCACCCCTCCACTTT. This gives the protein CASSSAGDSPLHF.

The chain links TRBV30 to TRBJ2-3, with D unclear. From germline, CDR1 is GTSNPN and CDR2 SVGIG (reference sequence). This CDR3 is 14 amino acids long. V was clipped by 8 bases and J by 7 bases, with 22 bases between them. CDR3 sequence (DNA): TGTGCCACCACTCTAGAGTCCGATGCTCATACGCAGTATTTT. Protein sequence: CATTLESDAHTQYF. The whole variable domain, filled in from reference TRBV30 and TRBJ2-3, reads SQTIHQWPATLVQPVGSPLSLECTVEGTSNPNLYWYRQAAGRGLQLLFYSVGIGQISSEVPQNLSASRPQDRQFILSSKKLLLSDSGFYLCATTLESDAHTQYFGPGTRLTVL.

This clonotype was recorded many times. V and J are TRBV25-1 and TRBJ2-3; either TRBD1 or TRBD2 may supply D (5 bases each). The CDR3 is 14 amino acids. The V end lost 4 bases, the J end lost 3 bases, and 11 bases lay between the germline ends. CDR1 and CDR2 from the germline V gene are MGHDK and SYGVNS. DNA of the CDR3: TGTGCCAGCAGTGGGGACCTCCGGACAGATACGCAGTATTTT. This sequence encodes CASSGDLRTDTQYF.

This sequence joins TRBV7-2 and TRBJ2-1; TRBD2 agrees at 7 bases. The V and J ends lost 4 bases and 1 base, in that order; junction bases with no gene match: 7. Germline CDR1 and CDR2: SGHTA and FQGNSA. This CDR3 has 16 residues. CDR3 protein: CASSYGGTVSYNEQFF. The CDR3, as DNA: TGTGCCAGCAGCTACGGGGGGACGGTATCCTACAATGAGCAGTTCTTC.

In this sample, this clonotype turned up many times. The J gene is TRBJ2-1, the V gene TRBV9; 9 positions match TRBD2. Germline CDR1 SGDLS, CDR2 YYNGEE. The CDR3 totals 12 residues. With V trimmed by 4 bases and J by 15 bases, 8 bases remained unmatched. Here the CDR3 reads CASSPTSGGLFF. For the CDR3, the DNA is TGTGCCAGCAGCCCGACTAGCGGAGGTCTGTTCTTC.

The chain links TRBV19 to TRBJ2-2; perhaps TRBD2 as D (5 bases). In germline, CDR1 is LNHDA, CDR2 SQIVND (reference sequence). This CDR3 has 15 residues. The germline V and J ends were trimmed by 1 base and 5 bases, with 11 bases remaining between them. CDR3 bases: TGTGCCAGTAGTATAGCGCCCCGGGGTACCGGGGAGCTGTTTTTT. This encodes CASSIAPRGTGELFF.

This clonotype showed up just a few times. The genes are TRBV7-3 and TRBJ2-1; TRBD1 matches 7 bases. The CDR3 consists of 13 residues. CDR1 and CDR2 from the germline V gene are SGHTA and FQGTGA. With V trimmed by 1 base and J by 8 bases, 2 bases remained unmatched. CDR3 sequence reads: CASSLIGGYEQFF. Written as DNA, the CDR3 is TGTGCCAGCAGCTTAATAGGGGGCTATGAGCAGTTCTTC. Filled out from reference TRBV7-3 and TRBJ2-1, the complete variable domain reads GAGVSQTPSNKVTEKGKYVELRCDPISGHTALYWYRQSLGQGPEFLIYFQGTGAADDSGLPNDRFFAVRPEGSVSTLKIQRTERGDSAVYLCASSLIGGYEQFFGPGTRLTVL.

The CDR3 nucleotides are TGTGCCATCAGTGAGGGCAGGGAGCAAACTGAAGCTTTCTTT. This sequence encodes CAISEGREQTEAFF. The chain couples TRBV10-3 to TRBJ1-1; perhaps TRBD1 as D (5 bases). The CDR3 runs to 14 residues. The germline V and J ends were trimmed by 2 bases and 5 bases, with 12 bases remaining between them. Germline V CDR1 and CDR2: ENHRY, SYGVKD.

This clonotype was counted at least ten times. The chain joins TRBV10-2 to TRBJ1-2; tentative D call: TRBD1 (5 bases). V was trimmed by 3 bases and J by 5 bases, leaving 10 bases between them. The germline CDR1 and CDR2 sequences are WSHSY and SAAADI. This CDR3 has 13 amino acids. The CDR3 loop reads CASSESAGYGYTF. CDR3 sequence (DNA): TGCGCCAGCAGTGAATCGGCAGGGTATGGCTACACCTTC.

There are a few counts of this clonotype. CDR3 amino acids: CASSLLRSGTALNTEAFF. CDR3 sequence (DNA): TGTGCCAGCAGCTTACTCCGATCCGGGACAGCTCTGAACACTGAAGCTTTCTTT. This chain joins TRBV7-8 and TRBJ1-1; TRBD1 agrees at 7 bases. Looked up from germline, CDR1 is SGHVS and CDR2 is FQNEAQ. The length of the CDR3 is 18 residues. J gave up 0 bases and V 2 bases, and 12 bases lay outside the gene matches.

This clonotype was seen repeatedly, ten times or more. The gene calls are TRBV27 and TRBJ2-3, with 12 positions matching TRBD2. Trimming removed 2 bases from V and 0 bases from J; junction bases left unmatched: 0. The CDR3 has 16 residues. CDR1 MNHEY and CDR2 SMNVEV come from the germline V gene (reference sequence). The CDR3 region is CASSLGTSGSTDTQYF. The CDR3 DNA reads as TGTGCCAGCAGTTTAGGGACTAGCGGGAGCACAGATACGCAGTATTTT.

The chain employs TRBV4-2 and TRBJ2-1; 7 nucleotides match TRBD2. The CDR3 is 17 amino acids. With V trimmed by 1 base and J by 9 bases, 15 bases remained unmatched. Germline V CDR1 and CDR2: LGHNA, YNFKEQ. In DNA form, the CDR3 reads TGTGCCAGCAGCCAAGGGGGCCTAAGCGGGATTTATACTGAGCAGTTCTTC. It codes for CASSQGGLSGIYTEQFF.

This clonotype appeared a few times. The rearrangement uses TRBV5-1 and TRBJ2-7; 10 bases align to TRBD1. This CDR3 has 15 residues. Germline V gene data show CDR1 as SGHRS and CDR2 as YFSETQ. V was pared by 4 bases and J by 4 bases, with 8 bases of the junction left unmatched. The CDR3 is CASSPKWDRGYEQYF. CDR3 coding DNA: TGCGCCAGCAGCCCGAAGTGGGACAGGGGATACGAGCAGTACTTC.

There are a few counts of this clonotype. The chain couples TRBV11-2 to TRBJ2-7, with D maybe TRBD2 (5 bases). The V end lost 3 bases, the J end lost 7 bases, and 10 bases lay between the germline ends. CDR1 SGHAT and CDR2 FQNNGV come from the germline V gene. CDR3 length: 12 residues. The DNA for the CDR3 is TGTGCCAGCAGCTTCGGGGAGTGGGAGCAGTACTTC. This sequence encodes CASSFGEWEQYF. Combining the CDR3 with reference TRBV11-2 and TRBJ2-7 gives the whole variable domain EAGVAQSPRYKIIEKRQSVAFWCNPISGHATLYWYQQILGQGPKLLIQFQNNGVVDDSQLPKDRFSAERLKGVDSTLKIQPAKLEDSAVYLCASSFGEWEQYFGPGTRLTVT.

This clonotype has a handful of counts. V gene TRBV5-1 combines with J gene TRBJ2-5, with a weak D call TRBD1 (6 bases). The length of the CDR3 is 16 residues. Germline V gene lookup returns CDR1 SGHRS and CDR2 YFSETQ. Trimming took 1 base from V and 0 from J, leaving 13 bases between them. The CDR3 nucleotides read TGCGCCAGCAGCTTGTCCGGGACACAAAACCAAGAGACCCAGTACTTC. Translated, it gives CASSLSGTQNQETQYF.

There are many counts of this clonotype. This chain links TRBV6-2 or TRBV6-3 with TRBJ1-5, with unresolved D. Per the germline V gene, CDR1 is MNHEY and CDR2 is SVGEGT. V lost 7 bases, J lost 4 bases, and 17 bases lay in between. This CDR3 has 15 residues. Here the CDR3 reads CASTRGYRVNQPQHF. CDR3 coding DNA: TGTGCCAGCACCCGAGGCTACAGAGTTAATCAGCCCCAGCATTTT.